This entry features one T cell receptor beta chain sequence. Its antigen is as yet unknown. The same CDR3 also results from other DNA sequences found in this sample. The entry originates in a study of shared clonotypes between healthy human individuals. Study-wide background: Per donor, three plates held CD4 naive cells, three held CD4 memory, two held CD8 naive and one held CD8 memory.

Study-level findings and limits: Clonotypes not shared had lower generation probabilities than those common to all four donors.

CD45RO-negative CD8 cells positively selected for CCR7 made up the naive population, which excluded terminally differentiated effector memory CD45RA+ cells. The assay was run at deep level. As handled by the study authors: With immunoSEQ giving junction-only sequences and no quality scores, filtering differed. Assay: immunoSEQ multiplex PCR; the TCRdb copy retains only in-frame clones and omits some. That table gives V, J and clone size, and the DNA gave D and trimming. Counted here are around 2,000,000 clones, 93% occurring once; the ten biggest clones make up more than 1.5%. Germline CDR1 reads MNHEY; CDR2 reads SVGAGI. The CDR3 totals 13 residues. The V gene lost 4 bases and the J gene lost 1 base, with 7 bases spanning the gap.

The rearrangement uses TRBV6-5 and TRBJ1-1; the D gene is possibly TRBD1 (5 bases). Sequencing input: naive CD8+ T cells from PBMCs. The clonotype comes from a man aged 18-30 years in good health. Some clones in this sample may be carry-over from other donors' samples. CDR3 DNA sequence: TGTGCCAGCAGTTGGGGGAAGAACACTGAAGCTTTCTTT. Residues: CASSWGKNTEAFF.